The present T cell receptor (beta chain) was sequenced within a study of shared clonotypes between healthy human individuals. The overall study: Those who served as donors were a couple of women and a few men between the ages of 18 and 49. Broader study findings: Sequencing depth was expected to affect clonotype sharing among donors. Represented genetic and exposure-history diversity was restricted by having few donors.

The CDR3 covers 14 residues. V was pared by 1 base and J by 7 bases, with 7 bases of the junction left unmatched. Germline values: CDR1 SGHTA, CDR2 FQGNSA. Every one of the donors was a Caucasian adult that lived in Nashville, Tennessee. The data were produced by immunoSEQ multiplex PCR, yet TCRdb's version contains in-frame clones alone and is incomplete. The profile shows 1 million to 1.3 million clones, approximately 80% of them singletons. Comment on this clone: What it recognizes is unknown.

Sequenced: memory CD4+ T cells from PBMCs. Subset noted: CD45RA-negative fraction. This receptor was taken from a man younger than 30 in good health. Some clones in this sample may be carry-over from other donors' samples. The chain couples TRBV7-2 to TRBJ2-7, with TRBD1 matching over 7 bases. CDR3 bases: TGTGCCAGCAGCTTAGGGACAGGTACACGAGAGCAGTACTTC. Its translation is CASSLGTGTREQYF.